The rows below give T cell receptor beta chains drawn from one sample of a study of shared clonotypes between healthy human individuals. Method: immunoSEQ multiplex PCR; TCRdb's copy keeps in-frame clones and lacks some. The top ten hold 0.39% of the sample, which has millions of clones, approximately 93% seen once. The sample taken for sequencing was naive CD4+ T cells from PBMCs. The source of these receptors is a man between 18 and 35 years old in good health. Some clones in this sample may be carry-over from other donors' samples. CDR3s include the opening cysteine and the closing phenylalanine or tryptophan.

TRBJ2-3 TRBV5-1 CASSWGTAASTDTQYF
TRBJ2-3 TRBV9 CASSRGNTDTQYF
TRBJ2-7 TRBV20-1 CSAPRDYEQYF
TRBJ2-7 TRBV6-1 CASSALAGPPREQYF
TRBJ1-1 TRBV7-3 CASSLTPSGGLDAFF
TRBJ2-7 TRBV5-8 CASSLNDRGKDF
TRBJ2-5 TRBV10-3 CAISGTTASQGVEETQYF
TRBJ2-1 TRBV10-3 CAISDIQGRAYNEQFF
TRBJ2-1 TRBV9 CASSVEVVGTEQFF
TRBJ2-5 TRBV11-1 CASSPGTHGGETQYF
TRBJ2-7 TRBV6-1 CASSDRRVLINEQYF
TRBJ2-7 TRBV7-6 CASSLARLRGLSYEQYF
TRBJ1-6 TRBV25-1 CASSGWTGSSYNSPLHF
TRBJ2-7 TRBV28 CASRPNSGVSYEQYF
TRBJ2-2 TRBV10-3 CAISYDRAMNTGELFF
TRBJ2-7 TRBV27 CATKYHQGTYEQYF
TRBJ1-1 TRBV18 CASSPRAGLRPAFF
TRBJ2-5 TRBV15 CATSRPPLTGQETQYF
TRBJ2-7 TRBV5-4 CASSPYRGTGGDEQYF
TRBJ2-5 TRBV27 CASSSTLAGGAETQYF
TRBJ2-5 TRBV25-1 CASSSGLTRGGETQYF
TRBJ2-2 TRBV11-1 CASSPEQAAVTGELFF
TRBJ2-1 TRBV5-5 CASSLLVTAYNEQFF
TRBJ2-5 TRBV14 CASSQLQGETQYF
TRBJ2-5 TRBV18 CASSPSQDQETQYF
TRBJ1-2 TRBV2 CASRSNLAYGYTF
TRBJ1-6 TRBV9 CASNSQGGRDSPLHF
TRBJ2-2 TRBV7-3 CATGAGAGELFF
TRBJ1-3 TRBV4-2 CASSQDRQSGNTIYF